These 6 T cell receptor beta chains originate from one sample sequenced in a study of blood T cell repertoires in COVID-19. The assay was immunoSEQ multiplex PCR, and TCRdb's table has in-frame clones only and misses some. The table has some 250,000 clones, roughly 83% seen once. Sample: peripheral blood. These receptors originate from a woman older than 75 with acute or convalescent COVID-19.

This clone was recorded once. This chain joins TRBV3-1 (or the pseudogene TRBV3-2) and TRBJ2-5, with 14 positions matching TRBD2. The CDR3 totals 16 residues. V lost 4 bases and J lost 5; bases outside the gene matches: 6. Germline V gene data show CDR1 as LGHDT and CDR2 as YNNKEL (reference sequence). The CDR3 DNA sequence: TGTGCCAGCAGCCTCGGGACTAGCGGGGGTGCGGAGACCCAGTACTTC. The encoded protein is CASSLGTSGGAETQYF.

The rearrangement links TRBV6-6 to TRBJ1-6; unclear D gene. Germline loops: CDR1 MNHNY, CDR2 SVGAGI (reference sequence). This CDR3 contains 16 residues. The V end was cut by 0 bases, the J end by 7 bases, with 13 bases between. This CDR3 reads CASSYSGESYNSPLHF. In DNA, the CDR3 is TGTGCCAGCAGTTACTCGGGAGAATCATACAATTCACCCCTCCACTTT.

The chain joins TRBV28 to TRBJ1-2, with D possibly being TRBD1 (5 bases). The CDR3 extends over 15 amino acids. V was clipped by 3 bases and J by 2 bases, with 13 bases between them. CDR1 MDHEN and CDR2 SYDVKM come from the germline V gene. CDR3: CASSFKGKGNYGYTF. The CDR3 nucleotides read TGTGCCAGCAGTTTTAAGGGAAAGGGGAACTATGGCTACACCTTC.

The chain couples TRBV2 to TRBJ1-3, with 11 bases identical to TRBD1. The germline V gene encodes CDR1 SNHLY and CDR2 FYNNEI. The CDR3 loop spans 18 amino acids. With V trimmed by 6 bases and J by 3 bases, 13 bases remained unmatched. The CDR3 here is CASRKFGTGGLGGNTIYF. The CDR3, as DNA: TGTGCCAGCAGGAAGTTCGGGACAGGGGGTTTGGGTGGAAACACCATATATTTT.

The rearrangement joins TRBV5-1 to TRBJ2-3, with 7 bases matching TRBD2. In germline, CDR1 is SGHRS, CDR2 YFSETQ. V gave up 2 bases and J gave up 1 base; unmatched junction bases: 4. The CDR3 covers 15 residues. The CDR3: CASSFAGEGTDTQYF. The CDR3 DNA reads TGCGCCAGCAGCTTCGCGGGGGAGGGCACAGATACGCAGTATTTT. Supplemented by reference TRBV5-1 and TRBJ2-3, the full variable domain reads KAGVTQTPRYLIKTRGQQVTLSCSPISGHRSVSWYQQTPGQGLQFLFEYFSETQRNKGNFPGRFSGRQFSNSRSEMNVSTLELGDSALYLCASSFAGEGTDTQYFGPGTRLTVL.

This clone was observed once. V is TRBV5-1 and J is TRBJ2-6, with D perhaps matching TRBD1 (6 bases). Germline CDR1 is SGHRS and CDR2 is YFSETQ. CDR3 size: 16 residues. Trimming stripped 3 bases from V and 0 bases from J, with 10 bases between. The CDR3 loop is CASSYGQTSGANVLTF. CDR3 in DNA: TGCGCCAGCAGCTACGGACAGACCTCTGGGGCCAACGTCCTGACTTTC. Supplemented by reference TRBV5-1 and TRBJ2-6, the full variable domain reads KAGVTQTPRYLIKTRGQQVTLSCSPISGHRSVSWYQQTPGQGLQFLFEYFSETQRNKGNFPGRFSGRQFSNSRSEMNVSTLELGDSALYLCASSYGQTSGANVLTFGAGSRLTVL.